The subject of this entry is one TCR beta chain. Its specificity is unknown. The sample belongs to a study of CD8+CD57+ T cells in acquired aplastic anemia. The overall study: Isolated CD4+ and CD8+ cells, once sorted, yielded DNA averaging about 3 ug. Study outcomes and limitations: Levels of CD8+ Simpson's diversity were not significantly distinct in patients versus controls. Shared by patients and controls, 25 to 30 CD8+ CDR3s were abundant in patients.

TCR beta VDJ and CDR3 profiling used genomic DNA as template. TCRdb fed the reads into MiXCR, producing one record per CDR3 protein. Of hundreds of thousands of distinct CDR3 sequences listed, around 60% are singletons. V was shortened by 1 base and J by 0 bases, with 7 bases between the two germline ends. The CDR3 totals 15 residues. Germline loops: CDR1 SGHTA, CDR2 FQGNSA. The chain couples TRBV7-2 to TRBJ2-1; D is ambiguous. The sequenced sample consisted of sorted CD4+, CD8+, or CD8+CD57+ T cells (not recorded which) from PBMCs. The source of this sequence is a human donor with severe aplastic anemia or a healthy control (not recorded which). DNA of the CDR3: TGTGCCAGCAGCTTAGTTTCTGGCTCCTACAATGAGCAGTTCTTC. This gives the protein CASSLVSGSYNEQFF.